This T cell receptor beta chain was documented in a study of blood T cell repertoires in COVID-19. Overall study: PBMCs, B-cell-depleted T cells, or T cells provided the cDNA or gDNA that made up the material.

Germline CDR1 LGHDT, CDR2 YNNKEL (reference sequence). The CDR3 spans 16 residues. V lost 4 bases and J lost 8; bases outside the gene matches: 10. Original methodology: Amplification of reference gene primers was used by the study to estimate nucleated cell counts. Method: immunoSEQ multiplex PCR; TCRdb's copy keeps in-frame clones and lacks some. Clone size and V and J calls were adopted from that table, with D and trimming inferred from the DNA. The sample lists roughly 200,000 clones, roughly 90% occurring once. The sample comprised peripheral blood. The chain couples TRBV3-1 (or the pseudogene TRBV3-2) to TRBJ1-6; 8 bases map to TRBD1. This TCR was recovered from a man between 18 and 35 years old with active or convalescent COVID-19. CDR3 amino acids: CASSLWTGQTYSPLHF. The CDR3 DNA reads as TGTGCCAGCAGCCTGTGGACAGGGCAGACATATTCACCCCTCCACTTT.